The 24 T cell receptor beta chains reported below all come from one sample, sequenced in a study of radiation and T cells in renal cell carcinoma. Data came from immunoSEQ multiplex PCR; TCRdb stores just in-frame clones and leaves some out. Of about 140,000 clones in the sample, approximately 82% were seen once. The time point denotes: baseline pretreatment blood. Noted treatment: 15 Gy SBRT to primary tumor, nephrectomy 4 weeks later. The starting material was blood, obtained from a patient whose treatment included radiotherapy and nephrectomy. The receptors originated from a woman in her 50s with renal cell carcinoma.

The chain recombines TRBV7-8 with TRBJ2-7, with TRBD1 matching 8 bases. This CDR3 has 15 residues. The germline gives CDR1 SGHVS, CDR2 FQNEAQ. The J segment lost 0 bases and the V segment lost 4 bases, leaving 5 bases of the junction unmatched. The CDR3 protein is CASSSGQGNSYEQYF. DNA for the CDR3: TGTGCCAGCAGCTCTGGACAGGGCAACTCCTACGAGCAGTACTTC.

This clone was detected once. The chain links TRBV10-3 to TRBJ2-6, with D possibly TRBD1 on 6 matching bases. Trimming removed 5 bases from V and 4 bases from J, with 12 bases in between. The CDR3 runs to 15 residues. The germline V gene encodes CDR1 ENHRY and CDR2 SYGVKD. The CDR3 bases are TGTGCCATCAGTCCACAGGGTGGCGGGGCCAACGTCCTGACTTTC. Encoded protein: CAISPQGGGANVLTF.

The chain carries TRBV4-2 and TRBJ1-3; TRBD1 aligns across 10 bases. Per germline, CDR1 LGHNA and CDR2 YNFKEQ. V lost 4 bases to trimming and J lost 2 bases; unmatched junction nucleotides: 2. This CDR3 is built from 15 residues. CDR3 residues: CASSRDRGTGNTIYF. CDR3 coding DNA: TGTGCCAGCAGCCGGGACAGGGGAACTGGAAACACCATATATTTT.

The chain joins TRBV10-1 to TRBJ2-7; D is ambiguous. The CDR3 covers 13 residues. Germline values: CDR1 WNHNN, CDR2 SYGVQD (reference sequence). Between the trimmed V and J ends, which lost 3 bases and 3 bases, there was a span of 9 bases. CDR3: CASSENNVYEQYF. CDR3 DNA sequence: TGCGCCAGCAGTGAAAACAATGTCTACGAGCAGTACTTC.

CDR3: CASSGMEGGSYEQYF. CDR3 coding DNA: TGTGCCAGCAGTGGGATGGAGGGGGGATCCTACGAGCAGTACTTC. The genes are TRBV6-6 and TRBJ2-7; D is perhaps TRBD1 or TRBD2 (6 bases each). Deletions cut 5 bases from V and 1 base from J, with 15 bases between. Germline V lookup: CDR1 MNHNY, CDR2 SVGAGI (reference sequence). The CDR3 runs to 15 residues.

The gene calls are TRBV2 and TRBJ1-5, with TRBD1 as a possible D gene (5 bases). Trimming removed 0 bases at V and 6 bases at J, with 18 bases between. CDR1 and CDR2 from the germline V gene are SNHLY and FYNNEI. CDR3 length equals 17 residues. The CDR3 reads CASSEAGRGISGQPQHF. As DNA, the CDR3 is TGTGCCAGCAGTGAAGCGGGTCGGGGGATTTCAGGTCAGCCCCAGCATTTT.

The genes are TRBV30 and TRBJ1-4, with D possibly being TRBD1 (6 bases). CDR1 is GTSNPN, CDR2 SVGIG, per germline (reference sequence). Trimming pared 2 bases from V and 8 bases from J, leaving 12 bases between. The CDR3 extends over 13 amino acids. As DNA, the CDR3 is TGTGCCTGGAGTACTCAGGGGTTCGAAAAACTGTTTTTT. Residues: CAWSTQGFEKLFF.

A remark on this clone: The same CDR3 is also encoded by other DNA sequences in this sample. This rearrangement joins TRBV4-3 to TRBJ2-7; 7 bases are shared with TRBD2. Germline assignment: CDR1 LGHNA and CDR2 YSLEER. This CDR3 region has 15 residues. V was pared by 1 base and J by 3 bases, with 6 bases of the junction left unmatched. CDR3 amino acids: CASSQVSSGGYEQYF. The CDR3 nucleotides are TGCGCCAGCAGCCAAGTCTCTAGCGGAGGCTACGAGCAGTACTTC.

This clone has more than one count but fewer than ten. The chain carries TRBV7-2 and TRBJ2-2; D not certain. This CDR3 has 13 amino acids. The V and J ends lost 0 bases and 3 bases respectively, with 2 bases between them. Germline V CDR1 and CDR2: SGHTA, FQGNSA. CDR3 amino acids: CASSLADTGELFF. The CDR3 bases are TGTGCCAGCAGCTTAGCGGACACCGGGGAGCTGTTTTTT. Full variable domain (remainder filled in from reference TRBV7-2 and TRBJ2-2): GAGVSQSPSNKVTEKGKDVELRCDPISGHTALYWYRQSLGQGLEFLIYFQGNSAPDKSGLPSDRFSAERTGGSVSTLTIQRTQQEDSAVYLCASSLADTGELFFGEGSRLTVL.

The gene calls are TRBV7-2 and TRBJ2-2; either TRBD1 or TRBD2 may fit D (5 bases each). CDR3 length: 13 amino acids. V was shortened by 5 bases and J by 7 bases, with 11 bases between the two germline ends. Germline V CDR1 and CDR2: SGHTA, FQGNSA. CDR3 coding DNA: TGTGCCAGCAGCCCCGTGGGGGTCGGGGAGCTGTTTTTT. Protein sequence: CASSPVGVGELFF.

The chain joins TRBV4-3 to TRBJ2-7, with 8 bases identical to TRBD1. V gave up 0 bases and J gave up 5 bases; unmatched junction bases: 6. Germline V gene sequence: CDR1 LGHNA, CDR2 YSLEER. CDR3 size: 15 residues. The DNA of the CDR3 is TGCGCCAGCAGCCAAGACCGGACAGGGAAGGACGAGCAGTACTTC. It translates to CASSQDRTGKDEQYF.

The chain couples TRBV2 to TRBJ2-3; possibly TRBD2 for D (5 bases). Per germline, CDR1 SNHLY and CDR2 FYNNEI. This CDR3 has 14 residues. V gave up 7 bases and J gave up 6 bases, with 17 bases separating them. The CDR3 bases are TGTGCCAGCATGAGAGCGCTACGCGGGGATACGCAGTATTTT. It yields the protein CASMRALRGDTQYF.

This rearrangement joins TRBV29-1 to TRBJ2-5; 8 nucleotides agree with TRBD2. The V segment lost 1 base and the J segment 4 bases; nucleotides outside the gene matches: 5. From germline, CDR1 is SQVTM and CDR2 ANQGSEA. The CDR3 totals 14 residues. The CDR3 sequence: CSVEGGLAGETQYF. CDR3 in DNA: TGCAGCGTTGAAGGAGGTCTAGCGGGAGAGACCCAGTACTTC.

The rearrangement uses TRBV7-2 and TRBJ1-3; D call uncertain. There are 16 residues in the CDR3. V shed 2 bases and J shed 0 bases, with 11 bases lying between them. Germline CDR1 and CDR2: SGHTA and FQGNSA. The CDR3 region is CASSLPGANSGNTIYF. The CDR3 DNA reads TGTGCCAGCAGCTTACCTGGAGCAAACTCTGGAAACACCATATATTTT.

The V gene is TRBV5-4, the J gene TRBJ2-1, with TRBD2 matching over 8 bases. The CDR3 totals 15 residues. The V segment lost 1 base and the J segment 6 bases; nucleotides outside the gene matches: 6. Germline CDR1 is SGHNT and CDR2 is YYREEE (reference sequence). The CDR3: CASSLISGGFNEQFF. DNA for the CDR3: TGTGCCAGCAGCTTGATAAGCGGGGGTTTCAATGAGCAGTTCTTC.

The V call is TRBV7-2, the J call TRBJ1-2; weak D call: TRBD1 (5 bases). Germline CDR1 is SGHTA and CDR2 is FQGNSA. CDR3 length equals 13 residues. V was cut by 5 bases and J by 10 bases, with 17 bases left in between. CDR3 DNA: TGTGCCAGCAGCCCGTTCCCAGGGCGAGTCTACACCTTC. Protein: CASSPFPGRVYTF. Full variable domain (outside the CDR3, taken from reference TRBV7-2 and TRBJ1-2): GAGVSQSPSNKVTEKGKDVELRCDPISGHTALYWYRQSLGQGLEFLIYFQGNSAPDKSGLPSDRFSAERTGGSVSTLTIQRTQQEDSAVYLCASSPFPGRVYTFGSGTRLTVV.

The chain has TRBV7-2 and TRBJ2-1; D not certain. CDR3 length: 12 residues. V was cut by 5 bases and J by 7 bases, with 9 bases left in between. Germline CDR1 is SGHTA and CDR2 is FQGNSA. CDR3 amino acids: CASSPSRNEQFF. In DNA form, the CDR3 reads TGTGCCAGCAGCCCCAGCCGGAATGAGCAGTTCTTC.

The rearrangement joins TRBV5-1 to TRBJ2-2, with 9 bases matching TRBD1. After removal of 7 bases from V and 1 base from J, the junction contained 2 bases not matched to a gene. The CDR3 spans 14 residues. From germline, CDR1 is SGHRS and CDR2 YFSETQ. The CDR3 DNA is TGCGCCAGCTCGGGACAGGGGAACACCGGGGAGCTGTTTTTT. It encodes CASSGQGNTGELFF.

This sequence joins TRBV2 and TRBJ2-6; D possibly corresponds to TRBD2 (7 bases). V dropped 2 bases and J dropped 6 bases, with 14 bases sitting between them. The CDR3 loop spans 16 amino acids. Germline values: CDR1 SNHLY, CDR2 FYNNEI. The CDR3 here is CASSEWRGLEANVLTF. CDR3 DNA sequence: TGTGCCAGCAGTGAATGGCGGGGGCTCGAGGCCAACGTCCTGACTTTC. Full variable domain (remainder filled in from reference TRBV2 and TRBJ2-6): EPEVTQTPSHQVTQMGQEVILRCVPISNHLYFYWYRQILGQKVEFLVSFYNNEISEKSEIFDDQFSVERPDGSNFTLKIRSTKLEDSAMYFCASSEWRGLEANVLTFGAGSRLTVL.

This rearrangement joins TRBV7-8 to TRBJ2-7, with TRBD1 matching over 10 bases. This CDR3 has 15 amino acids. V shed 5 bases, J shed 6 bases, and the junction held 10 bases outside the gene matches. Germline V gives CDR1 SGHVS, CDR2 FQNEAQ. The CDR3 sequence is CASSLMGQGSSEQYF. CDR3 coding DNA: TGTGCCAGCAGCCTCATGGGACAGGGGTCCAGCGAGCAGTACTTC.

The chain combines TRBV5-1 with TRBJ2-2, with TRBD2 matching 14 bases. With 1 base clipped from V and 4 bases from J, the junction kept 3 bases outside the gene matches. The V gene's germline CDR1 is SGHRS and CDR2 YFSETQ. The CDR3 is made up of 17 amino acids. The CDR3 DNA is TGCGCCAGCAGCTTGAGACTAGCGGGAGGGGGCACCGGGGAGCTGTTTTTT. Translating it yields CASSLRLAGGGTGELFF. Full variable domain (outside the CDR3, taken from reference TRBV5-1 and TRBJ2-2): KAGVTQTPRYLIKTRGQQVTLSCSPISGHRSVSWYQQTPGQGLQFLFEYFSETQRNKGNFPGRFSGRQFSNSRSEMNVSTLELGDSALYLCASSLRLAGGGTGELFFGEGSRLTVL.

The table lists this clone with a few counts. Additional DNA sequences in this sample encode the identical CDR3. This chain connects TRBV29-1 to TRBJ1-1; D may be TRBD1 (5 bases). There are 12 residues in the CDR3. Germline lookup yields CDR1 SQVTM and CDR2 ANQGSEA. V was cut by 4 bases and J by 3 bases, with 9 bases left in between. The CDR3 bases are TGCAGCGTTGTTGGGGGGGACACTGAAGCTTTCTTT. Its translation: CSVVGGDTEAFF.

The chain couples TRBV2 to TRBJ2-1; 8 bases agree with TRBD2. The V gene end was trimmed by 2 bases and the J gene end by 7 bases; junction bases not matched to a gene: 7. Germline CDR1 is SNHLY and CDR2 is FYNNEI. The CDR3 is 15 residues long. The CDR3 here is CASSELTVAGNEQFF. For the CDR3, the DNA is TGTGCCAGCAGTGAATTGACGGTAGCGGGAAATGAGCAGTTCTTC.

In DNA, the CDR3 is TGTGCCAGCAGCCTCTCTTACAGGGTTGGTGGCTACACCTTC. This gives the protein CASSLSYRVGGYTF. The rearrangement links TRBV5-6 to TRBJ1-2, with D perhaps TRBD1 (6 bases). Germline lookup yields CDR1 SGHDT and CDR2 YYEEEE. CDR3 length: 14 amino acids. Trimming pared 4 bases from V and 7 bases from J, leaving 17 bases between.